The 8 T cell receptor beta chains below come from one sample, sequenced in a study of blood T cell repertoires in COVID-19. Some clones are missing from TCRdb's copy, which holds only in-frame ones; the method was immunoSEQ multiplex PCR. The data hold around 310,000 clones, with about 90% observed a single time. Sequenced: PBMCs or T cells enriched from blood (not recorded which). Receptor source: a man aged 25-45 years who had recovered from COVID-19.

This clone appeared a few times. The genes are TRBV5-1 and TRBJ2-1; 10 positions agree with TRBD2. After removal of 3 bases from V and 15 bases from J, the junction contained 9 bases not matched to a gene. The CDR3 has 13 residues. Per the germline V gene, CDR1 is SGHRS and CDR2 is YFSETQ. CDR3 protein: CASSWLAGAVLFF. CDR3 sequence (DNA): TGCGCCAGCAGCTGGCTAGCGGGGGCCGTGCTGTTCTTC.

This chain uses TRBV29-1 with TRBJ2-7; tentatively, D is TRBD2 (6 bases). CDR1 and CDR2 (germline): SQVTM, ANQGSEA. There are 13 residues in the CDR3. V lost 4 bases to trimming and J lost 1 base, with 11 bases between them. CDR3 DNA sequence: TGCAGCGTTGGGGACGGGGGATCCTACGAGCAGTACTTC. Its translation is CSVGDGGSYEQYF.

The chain carries TRBV28 and TRBJ1-5; D perhaps matches TRBD1 (6 bases). Per germline, CDR1 MDHEN and CDR2 SYDVKM. V lost 6 bases and J 7 bases, leaving 10 bases between the germline ends. The CDR3 length is 12 residues. CDR3 amino acids: CASRRGYQPQHF. In DNA form, the CDR3 reads TGTGCCAGCAGAAGGGGGTACCAGCCCCAGCATTTT.

This clone has a single count. The chain has TRBV7-8 and TRBJ1-6, with no clear D. Trimming removed 1 base from V and 5 bases from J, with 9 bases in between. This CDR3 has 15 amino acids. The germline gives CDR1 SGHVS, CDR2 FQNEAQ. The CDR3 reads CASSLVGINNSPLHF. The CDR3 nucleotides are TGTGCCAGCAGCTTAGTCGGGATAAATAATTCACCCCTCCACTTT.

J is TRBJ1-2 and V is TRBV28; 7 nucleotides line up with TRBD1. Germline loops: CDR1 MDHEN, CDR2 SYDVKM. After removal of 6 bases from V and 9 bases from J, the junction contained 10 bases not matched to a gene. The CDR3 has 13 amino acids. The CDR3 region has the DNA TGTGCCAGCAGCAATACCGGGACAGTGAGCTACACCTTC. Its translation is CASSNTGTVSYTF.

In this sample, this clone turned up once. The chain is built from TRBV24-1 and TRBJ1-2, with D possibly being TRBD1 (5 bases). The germline V gene encodes CDR1 KGHDR and CDR2 SFDVKD. CDR3 length: 14 amino acids. Trimming stripped 2 bases from V and 4 bases from J, with 10 bases between. In nucleotides, the CDR3 is TGTGCCACCAGTGATTGGCAGACAGTCTATGGCTACACCTTC. It codes for CATSDWQTVYGYTF.

The V call is TRBV25-1, the J call TRBJ2-3; D gene unclear. Trimming cost V 6 bases and J 2 bases, with 6 bases left between them. Looked up from germline, CDR1 is MGHDK and CDR2 is SYGVNS. The CDR3 covers 12 residues. Here the CDR3 DNA reads TGTGCCAGCAGGGCATACACAGATACGCAGTATTTT. Translated, it gives CASRAYTDTQYF.

The chain recombines TRBV2 with TRBJ2-7; 7 bases are shared with TRBD1. Germline V gene data show CDR1 as SNHLY and CDR2 as FYNNEI. The CDR3 loop spans 13 amino acids. J lost 7 bases, V lost 3 bases, and 6 bases had no gene match. The CDR3 bases are TGTGCCAGCAGTGAGGAGACAGGGAAAGAGCAGTACTTC. Its protein is CASSEETGKEQYF.